The 21 T cell receptor beta chains presented below share a single source sample, sequenced in a study of PD-1 blockade in mismatch repair-deficient tumors. Clones were sequenced by immunoSEQ multiplex PCR, and TCRdb holds only the in-frame ones, with some missing. The sample shows 15,000 or so clones, roughly 82% of them seen only once. Specimen: PBMCs, collected less than 15 weeks after starting pembrolizumab. The source is an adult with mismatch repair-deficient cancer.

The chain recombines TRBV10-3 with TRBJ2-1; tentatively, D is TRBD1 (5 bases). Germline values: CDR1 ENHRY, CDR2 SYGVKD. Trimming removed 4 bases at V and 10 bases at J, with 14 bases between. The CDR3 has 13 residues. CDR3 sequence (DNA): TGTGCCATCAGTGGGAACCAGGGTATAGAGCAGTTCTTC. Amino acids: CAISGNQGIEQFF.

The V and J genes are TRBV6-1 and TRBJ1-5; unclear D gene. The CDR3 has 15 residues. Germline CDR1 is MNHNS and CDR2 is SASEGT. V lost 1 base and J lost 6, with 13 bases in between. In DNA, the CDR3 is TGTGCCAGCAGTGAAGGGTTGGTTCCCAGTCAGCCCCAGCATTTT. The encoded protein is CASSEGLVPSQPQHF.

The chain couples TRBV7-9 to TRBJ1-4, with TRBD1 identical over 7 bases. Trimming cost V 5 bases and J 8 bases; bases outside gene matches: 11. CDR3 length: 15 amino acids. Looked up from germline, CDR1 is SEHNR and CDR2 is FQNEAQ (reference sequence). The CDR3 protein is CASSPGQVDGEKLFF. The CDR3 DNA is TGTGCCAGCAGCCCCGGACAGGTAGATGGGGAAAAACTGTTTTTT.

The count of this clone is one. At one of its ends the junction is not consistent with the germline gene, which may arise from a read error. V and J are TRBV28 and TRBJ2-1, with TRBD2 identical over 9 bases. This CDR3 contains 14 residues. Germline V gene sequence: CDR1 MDHEN, CDR2 SYDVKM. The CDR3 sequence: CASRLGGRAREQFF. CDR3 bases: TGTGCCAGCCGTTTGGGCGGGAGGGCCCGTGAGCAGTTCTTC.

This clone was counted between two and nine times. The gene calls are TRBV5-1 and TRBJ2-7, with 11 bases fitting TRBD1. The CDR3 runs 15 residues. The trim removed 3 bases at V and 3 bases at J, leaving 5 bases unmatched. Per the germline V gene, CDR1 is SGHRS and CDR2 is YFSETQ. The CDR3 DNA is TGCGCCAGCAGCTCAGGACAGGGGGCTTTCTACGAGCAGTACTTC. It yields the protein CASSSGQGAFYEQYF.

The V gene is TRBV28, the J gene TRBJ1-5, with 8 bases aligning to TRBD1. Germline V CDR1 and CDR2: MDHEN, SYDVKM. The CDR3 length is 14 residues. J lost 6 bases, V lost 7 bases, and 8 bases had no gene match. In DNA form, the CDR3 reads TGTGCCAGCACACAGGGGGGGACGGCTCAGCCCCAGCATTTT. Its translation: CASTQGGTAQPQHF.

V is TRBV18 and J is TRBJ1-3; TRBD1 matches at 11 bases. This CDR3 is built from 15 residues. V lost 5 bases and J lost 2; bases outside the gene matches: 2. CDR1 and CDR2 from the germline V gene are KGHSH and LQKENI. The CDR3 DNA is TGTGCCAGCTCAGCGGACAGGGGGCCTGGAAACACCATATATTTT. Amino acid sequence: CASSADRGPGNTIYF.

The rearrangement joins TRBV5-1 to TRBJ1-4; 9 bases match TRBD1. Per germline, CDR1 SGHRS and CDR2 YFSETQ. This CDR3 has 14 amino acids. V lost 2 bases, J lost 6 bases, and 2 bases stayed unmatched. Here the CDR3 DNA reads TGCGCCAGCAGCTTCCGGGACAGGGATGAAAAACTGTTTTTT. Protein product: CASSFRDRDEKLFF.

In this sample, this clone turned up once. The V call is TRBV28, the J call TRBJ2-1; 7 bases agree with TRBD2. This CDR3 contains 15 residues. J lost 8 bases, V lost 6 bases, and 13 bases had no gene match. Germline V CDR1 and CDR2: MDHEN, SYDVKM. The chain's CDR3 is CASSLPGLETHEQFF. Written as DNA, the CDR3 is TGTGCCAGCAGCTTACCCGGACTAGAAACTCATGAGCAGTTCTTC.

V and J are TRBV19 and TRBJ1-2; D is perhaps TRBD1 (5 bases). The CDR3 has 13 amino acids. Germline assignment: CDR1 LNHDA and CDR2 SQIVND (reference sequence). V was pared by 10 bases and J by 4 bases, with 16 bases between. CDR3 sequence: CATIQDVGYGYTF. The CDR3 DNA is TGTGCCACAATACAGGATGTTGGCTATGGCTACACCTTC.

This clone was observed a single time. The rearrangement joins TRBV19 to TRBJ1-4, with D perhaps matching TRBD1 (5 bases). V was cut by 8 bases and J by 0 bases, with 7 bases left in between. In germline, CDR1 is LNHDA, CDR2 SQIVND (reference sequence). This CDR3 region has 13 residues. CDR3 DNA sequence: TGTGCCAGTGGACAATCAACTAATGAAAAACTGTTTTTT. This encodes CASGQSTNEKLFF.

The gene calls are TRBV7-2 and TRBJ1-2; TRBD1 is a possible D gene (6 bases). The germline V gene has CDR1 SGHTA and CDR2 FQGNSA. The CDR3 loop spans 14 amino acids. V was trimmed by 4 bases and J by 7 bases, leaving 16 bases between them. The CDR3 sequence: CASSSTGYAGGYTF. In DNA, the CDR3 is TGTGCCAGCAGCTCCACAGGGTACGCGGGTGGCTACACCTTC. Using reference TRBV7-2 and TRBJ1-2 for the parts outside the CDR3, the full variable domain is GAGVSQSPSNKVTEKGKDVELRCDPISGHTALYWYRQSLGQGLEFLIYFQGNSAPDKSGLPSDRFSAERTGGSVSTLTIQRTQQEDSAVYLCASSSTGYAGGYTFGSGTRLTVV.

The chain links TRBV6-5 to TRBJ2-2; D is ambiguous. Germline CDR1 and CDR2: MNHEY and SVGAGI. This CDR3 spans 16 amino acids. Trimming stripped 2 bases from V and 0 bases from J, with 10 bases between. As DNA, the CDR3 is TGTGCCAGCAGTTACGAAAGCAAAGCGAACACCGGGGAGCTGTTTTTT. Translation: CASSYESKANTGELFF.

The J gene is TRBJ2-6, the V gene TRBV27; 11 bases align to TRBD1. J was trimmed by 0 bases and V by 4 bases; bases with no gene match: 8. The CDR3 consists of 19 residues. CDR1 and CDR2 from the germline V gene are MNHEY and SMNVEV (reference sequence). The CDR3 nucleotides are TGTGCCAGCAGTTCTTCCGATGGGACAGGGGGCTCTGGGGCCAACGTCCTGACTTTC. Protein sequence: CASSSSDGTGGSGANVLTF.

The chain links TRBV12-5 to TRBJ1-3; D is unresolved. V gave up 6 bases and J gave up 0 bases, with 9 bases separating them. CDR1 is LGHNT and CDR2 is FRNRAP in the germline V gene. The CDR3 has 14 amino acids. The CDR3 spells CASGLGISGNTIYF. The CDR3 DNA reads as TGTGCTAGTGGACTCGGGATCTCTGGAAACACCATATATTTT. Looking up the rest from reference TRBV12-5 and TRBJ1-3 gives the full variable domain: DARVTQTPRHKVTEMGQEVTMRCQPILGHNTVFWYRQTMMQGLELLAYFRNRAPLDDSGMPKDRFSAEMPDATLATLKIQPSEPRDSAVYFCASGLGISGNTIYFGEGSWLTVV.

The chain uses TRBV5-4 and TRBJ2-7; 11 positions agree with TRBD2. Germline trimming cut 0 bases from V and 0 bases from J; bases unmatched to any gene: 8. The germline V gene encodes CDR1 SGHNT and CDR2 YYREEE (reference sequence). The CDR3 contains 18 residues. In DNA, the CDR3 is TGTGCCAGCAGCTTGGAACTAGCGGGAGTTCTACTCTCCTACGAGCAGTACTTC. Translating it yields CASSLELAGVLLSYEQYF. The full variable domain, with the rest looked up from reference TRBV5-4 and TRBJ2-7, is ETGVTQSPTHLIKTRGQQVTLRCSSQSGHNTVSWYQQALGQGPQFIFQYYREEENGRGNFPPRFSGLQFPNYSSELNVNALELDDSALYLCASSLELAGVLLSYEQYFGPGTRLTVT.

Concerning this clone: A much larger clone differs by one base, so this may be a read error. V is TRBV6-6 and J is TRBJ1-5, with D unresolved. The CDR3 spans 14 residues. Trimming stripped 8 bases from V and 3 bases from J, with 14 bases between. Looked up from germline, CDR1 is MNHNY and CDR2 is SVGAGI (reference sequence). CDR3 region: CASGTGDINQPQHF. CDR3 coding DNA: TGTGCCAGCGGTACCGGAGATATCAATCAGCCCCAGCATTTT.

V usage is TRBV15 and J usage is TRBJ2-7, with D maybe TRBD1 (6 bases). The ends were cut back, 3 bases at V and 6 bases at J, with 12 bases in the middle. Germline CDR1 LNHNV, CDR2 YYDKDF (reference sequence). CDR3 length equals 13 residues. The CDR3 loop is CATSSPGTIEQYF. The CDR3 DNA sequence: TGTGCCACCAGCAGTCCCGGGACAATCGAGCAGTACTTC.

This chain links TRBV28 with TRBJ1-1; the match to TRBD1 covers 7 bases. CDR1 MDHEN and CDR2 SYDVKM come from the germline V gene. The CDR3 contains 15 residues. Trimming took 8 bases from V and 1 from J; bases not matched to a gene: 10. The CDR3 region is CASWSGGQENTEAFF. The CDR3 coding sequence is TGTGCCAGCTGGTCAGGGGGTCAGGAGAACACTGAAGCTTTCTTT.

CDR3 amino acids: CASSPGTSGPTDTQYF. The DNA for the CDR3 is TGTGCCAGCAGTCCCGGGACTAGCGGGCCCACAGATACGCAGTATTTT. The chain has TRBV7-3 and TRBJ2-3; 12 bases match TRBD2. After removal of 6 bases from V and 2 bases from J, the junction contained 6 bases not matched to a gene. This CDR3 is 16 amino acids long. Germline V gives CDR1 SGHTA, CDR2 FQGTGA. Variable domain in full (rest from reference TRBV7-3 and TRBJ2-3): GAGVSQTPSNKVTEKGKYVELRCDPISGHTALYWYRQSLGQGPEFLIYFQGTGAADDSGLPNDRFFAVRPEGSVSTLKIQRTERGDSAVYLCASSPGTSGPTDTQYFGPGTRLTVL.

The V gene is TRBV5-6, the J gene TRBJ1-2; possible D gene TRBD1, 5 bases. This CDR3 has 16 residues. Deletions cut 0 bases from V and 2 bases from J, with 14 bases between. Germline CDR1 and CDR2: SGHDT and YYEEEE. CDR3 nucleotide sequence: TGTGCCAGCAGCTTGGCCTACGGAAAGGGGAACTATGGCTACACCTTC. Protein product: CASSLAYGKGNYGYTF. Complete variable domain (other parts from reference TRBV5-6 and TRBJ1-2): DAGVTQSPTHLIKTRGQQVTLRCSPKSGHDTVSWYQQALGQGPQFIFQYYEEEERQRGNFPDRFSGHQFPNYSSELNVNALLLGDSALYLCASSLAYGKGNYGYTFGSGTRLTVV.